This TCR beta chain was obtained from a study of T cells after somatic rescue of genetic block. This clone was counted a single time. Here immunoSEQ multiplex PCR was the method, and the copy in TCRdb shows in-frame clones only, minus some. The table records 60,000 to 75,000 clones, about 91% of them present only once. Germline lookup yields CDR1 SEHNR and CDR2 FQNEAQ (reference sequence). V was clipped by 5 bases and J by 1 base; unmatched bases: 11. This CDR3 region has 18 residues. This TCR was sampled from a man aged 35 to 55. This chain connects TRBV7-9 to TRBJ2-7; 13 positions match TRBD2. Material for sequencing was peripheral blood mononuclear cells (PBMCs). The CDR3 nucleotides read TGTGCCAGCAGCCAGACTAGCGGGAGGCATTACGGATCCTACGAGCAGTACTTC. It encodes CASSQTSGRHYGSYEQYF.